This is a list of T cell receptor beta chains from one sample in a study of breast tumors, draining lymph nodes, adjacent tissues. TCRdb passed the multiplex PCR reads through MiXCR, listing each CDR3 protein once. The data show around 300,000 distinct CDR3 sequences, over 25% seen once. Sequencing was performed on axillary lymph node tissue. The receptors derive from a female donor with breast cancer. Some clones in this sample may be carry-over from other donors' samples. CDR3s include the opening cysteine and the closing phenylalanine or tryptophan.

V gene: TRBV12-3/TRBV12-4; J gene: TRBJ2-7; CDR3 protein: CASTPMGEVPYEQYF
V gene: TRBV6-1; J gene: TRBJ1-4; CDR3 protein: CASSARDRDPTNEKLFF
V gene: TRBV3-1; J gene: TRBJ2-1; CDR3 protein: CASSQEWTSGYNEQFF
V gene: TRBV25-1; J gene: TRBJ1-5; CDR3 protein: CASSAIGDGSNQPQHF
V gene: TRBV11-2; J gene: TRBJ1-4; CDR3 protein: CASSSQQGLNEKLFF
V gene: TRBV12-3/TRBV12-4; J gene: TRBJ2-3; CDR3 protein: CASRGVGGPDTQYF
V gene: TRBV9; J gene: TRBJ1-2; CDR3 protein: CASSAPGVSGYTF
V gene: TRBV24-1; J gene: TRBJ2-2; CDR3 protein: CATEALTGELFF
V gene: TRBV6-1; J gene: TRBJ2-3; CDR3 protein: CASSEFGRTLGTQYF
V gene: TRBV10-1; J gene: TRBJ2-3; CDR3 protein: CASSDPAGSTDTQYF
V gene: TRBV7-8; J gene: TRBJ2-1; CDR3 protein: CASSSILNEQFF
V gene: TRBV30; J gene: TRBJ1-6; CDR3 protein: CAWSPQGLSPLHF
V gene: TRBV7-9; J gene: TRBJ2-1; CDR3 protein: CASSLRQGGGEQFF
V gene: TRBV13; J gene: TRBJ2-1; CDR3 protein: CASSPRGGRARNEQFF
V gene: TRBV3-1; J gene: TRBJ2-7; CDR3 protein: CASSISAANYEQYF
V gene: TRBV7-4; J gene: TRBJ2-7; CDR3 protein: CASSLPHSTVSSYEQYF
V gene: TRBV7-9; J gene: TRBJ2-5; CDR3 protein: CASSLDLKAETQYF
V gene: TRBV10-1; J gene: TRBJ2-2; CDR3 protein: CASSRDRVGGELFF
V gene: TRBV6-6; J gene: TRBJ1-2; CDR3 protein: CASRKQGADGYTF
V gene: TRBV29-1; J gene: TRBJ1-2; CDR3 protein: CSVEDGESGYTF
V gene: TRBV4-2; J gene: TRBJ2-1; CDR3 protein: CASSLNRDGPPYNEQFF
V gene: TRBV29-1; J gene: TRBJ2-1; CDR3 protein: CAGTFSYNEQFF
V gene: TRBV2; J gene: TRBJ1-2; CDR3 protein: CASSGAGGYTF
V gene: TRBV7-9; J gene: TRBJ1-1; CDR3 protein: CASSPTGSLANTEAFF
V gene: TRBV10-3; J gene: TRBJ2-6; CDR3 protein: CAIRTGRSGANVLTF
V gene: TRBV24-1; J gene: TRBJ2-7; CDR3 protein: CATSPCEQGAFHEQYF
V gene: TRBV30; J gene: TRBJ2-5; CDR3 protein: CAWGATGQETQYF
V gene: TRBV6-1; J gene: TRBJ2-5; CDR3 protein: CASHRGPPGETQYF
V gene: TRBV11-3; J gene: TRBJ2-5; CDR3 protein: CASSGGDSEKETQYF
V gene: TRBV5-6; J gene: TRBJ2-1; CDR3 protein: CASTSLAGFYNEQFF
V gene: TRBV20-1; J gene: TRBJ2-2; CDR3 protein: CSARPGLYTGELFF
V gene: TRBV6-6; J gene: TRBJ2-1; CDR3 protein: CASTPGQGPSYNEQFF
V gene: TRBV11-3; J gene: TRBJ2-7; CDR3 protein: CASSHRTSDPYEQYF
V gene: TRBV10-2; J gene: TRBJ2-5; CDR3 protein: CASSPREVWETQYF
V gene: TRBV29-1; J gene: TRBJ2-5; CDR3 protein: CSVEGGTEKETQYF
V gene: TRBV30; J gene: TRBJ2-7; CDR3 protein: CAWSATSPLLNEQYF
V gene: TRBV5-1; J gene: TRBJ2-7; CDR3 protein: CASSFGGAYEQYF
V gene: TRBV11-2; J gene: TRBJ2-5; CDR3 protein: CASSLAGLAEETQYF
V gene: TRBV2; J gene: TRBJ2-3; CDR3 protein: CASSEWGCTDTQYF
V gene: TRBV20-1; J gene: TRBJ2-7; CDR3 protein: CSARLLFGEQYF
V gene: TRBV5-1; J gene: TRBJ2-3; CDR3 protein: CASRPREEESTDTQYF
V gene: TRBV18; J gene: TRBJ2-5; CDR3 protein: CASSNRGHRETQYF
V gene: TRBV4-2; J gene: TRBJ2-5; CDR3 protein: CASSRDKQETQYF
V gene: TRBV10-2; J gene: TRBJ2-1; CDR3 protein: CASKPGGGGYNEQFF
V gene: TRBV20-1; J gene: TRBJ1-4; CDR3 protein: CSASVREMREKLFF
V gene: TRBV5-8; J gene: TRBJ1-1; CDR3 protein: CASSRGQSEAFF
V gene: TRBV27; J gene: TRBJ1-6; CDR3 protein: CASSLQQGRNSPLHF
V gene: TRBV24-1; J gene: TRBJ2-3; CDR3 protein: CATGDDQGTDTQYF
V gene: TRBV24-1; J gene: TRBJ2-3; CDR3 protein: CATSDASGSYTDTQYF
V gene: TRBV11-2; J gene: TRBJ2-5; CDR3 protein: CASSPIRAASGETQYF
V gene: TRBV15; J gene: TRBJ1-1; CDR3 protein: CATSRDRRGRNTEAFF
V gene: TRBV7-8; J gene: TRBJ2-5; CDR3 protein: CASSVDSNSGETQYF
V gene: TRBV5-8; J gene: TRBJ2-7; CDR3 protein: CASSAAGDEQYF